One sample yielded the 15 T cell receptor beta chains listed below, sequenced in a study of blood T cell repertoires in COVID-19. TCRdb's table, derived via immunoSEQ multiplex PCR, lists solely in-frame clones and lacks some. Here the sample spans roughly 40,000 clones, approximately 80% being singletons. The specimen sequenced was peripheral blood. The receptor set was obtained from a man in his 70s with acute or convalescent COVID-19.

The chain is built from TRBV2 and TRBJ2-2; the match to TRBD2 covers 15 bases. Germline loops: CDR1 SNHLY, CDR2 FYNNEI. The ends lost 11 bases at V and 5 bases at J; junction bases unmatched: 12. CDR3 length equals 17 residues. The CDR3 DNA follows: TGTGCCGGCTATTCAAGGACTAGCGGGGGGGCTACCGGGGAGCTGTTTTTT. This gives the protein CAGYSRTSGGATGELFF.

This clone was recorded once. The chain has TRBV29-1 and TRBJ1-1; TRBD1 agrees at 8 bases. Germline CDR1 reads SQVTM; CDR2 reads ANQGSEA. Germline trimming cut 6 bases from V and 5 bases from J; bases unmatched to any gene: 5. CDR3 length: 12 residues. The CDR3 sequence is CSVNRGGTEAFF. The CDR3 coding sequence is TGCAGCGTAAACAGGGGGGGGACTGAAGCTTTCTTT.

The chain has TRBV5-1 and TRBJ2-1; perhaps TRBD2 as D (6 bases). The ends were cut back, 4 bases at V and 7 bases at J, with 18 bases in the middle. Germline V lookup: CDR1 SGHRS, CDR2 YFSETQ. The CDR3 is 15 residues long. This CDR3 is CASSIKGLSDNEQFF. CDR3 sequence (DNA): TGCGCCAGCAGCATAAAGGGACTTTCAGATAATGAGCAGTTCTTC.

This clone was recorded only once. The chain employs TRBV7-3 and TRBJ1-2, with 7 bases identical to TRBD1. The CDR3 is made up of 14 amino acids. V lost 4 bases, J lost 8 bases, and 10 bases stayed unmatched. The germline CDR1 and CDR2 sequences are SGHTA and FQGTGA. The CDR3 region has the DNA TGTGCCAGCAGCTCCGGGACAGCGGCGGACGGCTACACCTTC. This gives the protein CASSSGTAADGYTF.

Only a few counts were recorded for this clone. J is TRBJ2-7 and V is TRBV4-1; 9 bases are a match to TRBD1. The ends lost 5 bases at V and 4 bases at J; junction bases unmatched: 12. CDR1 MGHRA and CDR2 YSYEKL come from the germline V gene. The CDR3 consists of 16 residues. The CDR3 spells CASSDITGGQVYEQYF. The CDR3, as DNA: TGCGCCAGCAGCGATATTACAGGGGGCCAGGTTTACGAGCAGTACTTC.

The chain joins TRBV4-3 to TRBJ1-2; possible D gene TRBD1, 5 bases. Trimming shortened V by 1 base and J by 2 bases, and 11 bases separated the two germline ends. The V gene's germline CDR1 is LGHNA and CDR2 YSLEER. The CDR3 spans 15 residues. CDR3 sequence (DNA): TGCGCCAGCAGCCAAGCCAGGGTATCCAACTATGGCTACACCTTC. Amino acid sequence: CASSQARVSNYGYTF.

There are a few counts of this clone. The CDR3 region is CASSLRDRGLTGELFF. CDR3 in DNA: TGTGCCAGCAGCCTCCGGGACAGGGGGCTCACCGGGGAGCTGTTTTTT. The chain carries TRBV7-9 and TRBJ2-2, with 12 bases aligning to TRBD1. Germline V gene lookup returns CDR1 SEHNR and CDR2 FQNEAQ (reference sequence). The CDR3 consists of 16 residues. V shed 5 bases, J shed 4 bases, and the junction held 5 bases outside the gene matches.

This clone was detected once. The V gene is TRBV10-3, the J gene TRBJ2-1; D is ambiguous. Deletions cut 4 bases from V and 7 bases from J, with 5 bases between. CDR1 and CDR2 (germline): ENHRY, SYGVKD. The CDR3 extends over 11 amino acids. The CDR3: CAISVANEQFF. The CDR3 nucleotides are TGTGCCATCAGTGTTGCGAATGAGCAGTTCTTC.

This chain joins TRBV27 and TRBJ2-4, with D perhaps TRBD2 (6 bases). The CDR3 is made up of 15 amino acids. Germline V gene sequence: CDR1 MNHEY, CDR2 SMNVEV (reference sequence). The V gene lost 3 bases and the J gene lost 5 bases, with 14 bases spanning the gap. The CDR3 sequence: CASSFREPGQNIQYF. In DNA form, the CDR3 reads TGTGCCAGCAGTTTTCGGGAGCCTGGTCAAAACATTCAGTACTTC.

V usage is TRBV7-2 and J usage is TRBJ1-2; 7 positions agree with TRBD1. V trimming: 5 bases; J trimming: 8 bases; junction bases outside the gene matches: 14. CDR1 SGHTA and CDR2 FQGNSA come from the germline V gene. The CDR3 has 15 residues. CDR3 sequence reads: CASSTRQGWAEGYTF. The DNA of the CDR3 is TGTGCCAGCAGCACCCGACAGGGATGGGCGGAGGGCTACACCTTC.

This clone appeared a single time. V is TRBV5-1 and J is TRBJ1-6; possibly TRBD1 for D (5 bases). Germline CDR1 is SGHRS and CDR2 is YFSETQ. V lost 1 base to trimming and J lost 7 bases, with 12 bases between them. CDR3 length: 15 residues. In DNA, the CDR3 is TGCGCCAGCAGCTTGACCAGGGTTGGAAATTCACCCCTCCACTTT. Protein product: CASSLTRVGNSPLHF.

A single count supports this clone. The V gene is TRBV21-1, the J gene TRBJ1-6. TRBV21-1 corresponds to a pseudogene. CDR3 length: 15 residues. This chain's CDR3 is CASSKGGCGSSPLHF. The CDR3 coding sequence is TGTGCCAGCAGCAAGGGGGGGTGTGGTAGTAGCCCCCTCCACTTT.

This clone was seen once. The rearrangement joins TRBV3-1 (or the pseudogene TRBV3-2) to TRBJ2-3; TRBD2 matches 8 bases. This CDR3 has 17 residues. The J segment lost 6 bases and the V segment lost 4 bases, leaving 15 bases of the junction unmatched. Germline V gene data show CDR1 as LGHDT and CDR2 as YNNKEL (reference sequence). The CDR3 region has the DNA TGTGCCAGCAGCCGCCGAGGGGCCGGGGGGGGCCGCGATACGCAGTATTTT. It specifies CASSRRGAGGGRDTQYF.

This clone was counted only a few times. The rearrangement joins TRBV4-1 to TRBJ1-2, with D possibly TRBD1 on 5 matching bases. The CDR3 spans 15 residues. The V end was cut by 1 base, the J end by 0 bases, with 9 bases between. Germline loops: CDR1 MGHRA, CDR2 YSYEKL. CDR3 sequence: CASSQGQLANYGYTF. CDR3 coding DNA: TGCGCCAGCAGCCAAGGACAGTTAGCTAACTATGGCTACACCTTC.

This chain uses TRBV5-8 with TRBJ1-2; TRBD1 is a possible D gene (6 bases). Germline CDR1 SGHTS, CDR2 YDEGEE. Trimming removed 4 bases at V and 4 bases at J, with 11 bases between. The CDR3 contains 13 residues. The chain's CDR3 is CASSRDRPYGYTF. CDR3 nucleotides: TGTGCCAGCAGCCGTGACAGGCCCTATGGCTACACCTTC.